This TCR beta chain originates from a study of shared T cell receptors in the human thymus. The method was immunoSEQ multiplex PCR; TCRdb's version includes in-frame clones alone and lacks a portion of them. The sample holds 540,000 or so clones, 70% to 80% seen once. Germline V lookup: CDR1 SNHLY, CDR2 FYNNEI. V dropped 0 bases and J dropped 1 base, with 15 bases sitting between them. The CDR3 loop spans 17 amino acids. This same sample was also part of a study on human thymus T cells. That paper notes: Resections that were taken during corrective heart surgery supplied the thymus tissue. Use of V and J genes seemed skewed within the thymic and blood repertoires. As related research reported, thymic repertoires overlapped highly among unrelated individuals.

This receptor was taken from a boy less than two years old with a congenital heart defect. The chain joins TRBV2 to TRBJ1-1, with TRBD1 as a possible D gene (6 bases). Sequences were obtained from thymocytes. Here the CDR3 reads CASSEAPEGDENTEAFF. The CDR3 nucleotides read TGTGCCAGCAGTGAAGCGCCCGAGGGGGATGAGAACACTGAAGCTTTCTTT.